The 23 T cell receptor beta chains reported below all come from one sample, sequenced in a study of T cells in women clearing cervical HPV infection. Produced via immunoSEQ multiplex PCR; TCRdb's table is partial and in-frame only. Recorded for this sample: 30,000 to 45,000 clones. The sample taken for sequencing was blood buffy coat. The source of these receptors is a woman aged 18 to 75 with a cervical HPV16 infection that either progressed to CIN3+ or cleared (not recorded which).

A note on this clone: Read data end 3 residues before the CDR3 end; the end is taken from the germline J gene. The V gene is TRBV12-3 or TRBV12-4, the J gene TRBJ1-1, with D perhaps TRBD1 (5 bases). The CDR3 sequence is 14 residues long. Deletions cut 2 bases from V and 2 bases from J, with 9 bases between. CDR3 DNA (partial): TGTGCCAGCAGTTTACGGGGGACCAACACTGAA. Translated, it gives CASSLRGTNTE. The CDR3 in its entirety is CASSLRGTNTEAFF.

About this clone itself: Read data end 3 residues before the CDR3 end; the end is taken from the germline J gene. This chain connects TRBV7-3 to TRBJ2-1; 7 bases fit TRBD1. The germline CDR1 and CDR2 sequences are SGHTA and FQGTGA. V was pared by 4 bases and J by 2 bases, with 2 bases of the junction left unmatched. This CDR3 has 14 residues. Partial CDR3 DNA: TGTGCCAGCAGCTCGGGACAGCCCTACAATGAG. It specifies CASSSGQPYNE. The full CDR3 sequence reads CASSSGQPYNEQFF.

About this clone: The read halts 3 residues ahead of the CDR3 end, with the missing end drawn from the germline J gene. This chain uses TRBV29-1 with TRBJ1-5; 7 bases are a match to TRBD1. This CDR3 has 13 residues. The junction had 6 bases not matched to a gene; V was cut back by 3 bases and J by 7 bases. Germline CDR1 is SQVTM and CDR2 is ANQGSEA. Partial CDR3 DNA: TGCAGCGTTGACCCAGGGGGAGGGCAGCCC. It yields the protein CSVDPGGGQP. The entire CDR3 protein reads CSVDPGGGQPQHF.

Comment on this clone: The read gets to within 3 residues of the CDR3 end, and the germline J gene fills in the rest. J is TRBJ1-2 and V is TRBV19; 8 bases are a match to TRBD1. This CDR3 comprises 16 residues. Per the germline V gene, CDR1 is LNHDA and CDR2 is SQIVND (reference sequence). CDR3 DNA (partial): TGTGCCAGTAGTAAATCGGCAGGGGGCTCCTACAATGAC. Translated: CASSKSAGGSYND. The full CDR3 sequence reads CASSKSAGGSYNDYTF.

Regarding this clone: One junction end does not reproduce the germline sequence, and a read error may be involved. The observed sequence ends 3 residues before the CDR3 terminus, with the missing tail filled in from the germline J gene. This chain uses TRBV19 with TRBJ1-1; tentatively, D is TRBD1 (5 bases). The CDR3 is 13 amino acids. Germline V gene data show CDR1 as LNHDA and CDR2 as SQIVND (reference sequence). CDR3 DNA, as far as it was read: TGTGCGAGTAAAACTGTGGGGGGGACTGAA. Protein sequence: CASKTVGGTE. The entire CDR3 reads CASKTVGGTEAFF.

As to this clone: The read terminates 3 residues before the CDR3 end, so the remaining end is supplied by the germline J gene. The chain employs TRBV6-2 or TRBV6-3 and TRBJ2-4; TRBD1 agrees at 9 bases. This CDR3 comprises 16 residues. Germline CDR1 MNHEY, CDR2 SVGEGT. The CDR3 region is CASRDFEITGGGGQYF. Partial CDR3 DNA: TGTGCCAGCAGAGACTTCGAAATTACAGGGGGCGGTGGT.

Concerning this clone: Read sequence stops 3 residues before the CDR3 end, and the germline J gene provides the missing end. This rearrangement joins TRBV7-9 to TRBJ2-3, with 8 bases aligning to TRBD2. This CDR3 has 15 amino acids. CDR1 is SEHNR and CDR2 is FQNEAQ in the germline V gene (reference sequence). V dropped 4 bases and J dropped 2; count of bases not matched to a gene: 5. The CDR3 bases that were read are TGTGCCAGCAGCTCGGGCGGGGGGCCCACAGATACG. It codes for CASSSGGGPTDT. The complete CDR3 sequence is CASSSGGGPTDTQYF. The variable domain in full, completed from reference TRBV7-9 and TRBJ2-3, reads DTGVSQNPRHKITKRGQNVTFRCDPISEHNRLYWYRQTLGQGPEFLTYFQNEAQLEKSRLLSDRFSAERPKGSFSTLEIQRTEQGDSAMYLCASSSGGGPTDTQYFGPGTRLTVL.

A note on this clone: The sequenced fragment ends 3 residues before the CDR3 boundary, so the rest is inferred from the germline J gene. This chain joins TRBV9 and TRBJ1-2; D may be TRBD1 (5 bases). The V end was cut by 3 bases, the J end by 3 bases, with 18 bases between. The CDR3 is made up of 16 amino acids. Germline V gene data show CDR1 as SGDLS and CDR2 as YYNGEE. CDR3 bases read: TGTGCCAGCAGCGGGTCATCAGGGAAGCTTGACTATGGC. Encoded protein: CASSGSSGKLDYG. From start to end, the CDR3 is CASSGSSGKLDYGYTF.

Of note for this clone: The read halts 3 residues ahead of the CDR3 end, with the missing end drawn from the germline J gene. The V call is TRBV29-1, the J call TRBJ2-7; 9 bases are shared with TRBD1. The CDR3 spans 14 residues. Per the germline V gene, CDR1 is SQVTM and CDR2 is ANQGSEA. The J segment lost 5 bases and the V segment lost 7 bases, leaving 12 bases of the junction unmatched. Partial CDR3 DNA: TGCAGCGCTACAGGGGGCTTGGGGACTAACGAG. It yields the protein CSATGGLGTNE. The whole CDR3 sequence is CSATGGLGTNEQYF.

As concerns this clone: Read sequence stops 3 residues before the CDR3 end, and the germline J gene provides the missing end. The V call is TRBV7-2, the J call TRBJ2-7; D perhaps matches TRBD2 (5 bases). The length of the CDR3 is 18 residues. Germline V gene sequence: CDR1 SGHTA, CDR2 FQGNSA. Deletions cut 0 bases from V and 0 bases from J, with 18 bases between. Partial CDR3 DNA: TGTGCCAGCAGCTTAGCAACCTCCCTCGGGGTGAGCTCCTACGAG. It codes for CASSLATSLGVSSYE. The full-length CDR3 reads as CASSLATSLGVSSYEQYF.

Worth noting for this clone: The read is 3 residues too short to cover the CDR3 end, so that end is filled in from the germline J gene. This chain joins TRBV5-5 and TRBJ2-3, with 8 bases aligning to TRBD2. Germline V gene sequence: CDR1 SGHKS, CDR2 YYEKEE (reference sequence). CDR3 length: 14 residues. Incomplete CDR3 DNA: TGTGCCAGCCGACTAGCGACACACCAAGAGACG. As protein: CASRLATHQET. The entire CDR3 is CASRLATHQETQYF.

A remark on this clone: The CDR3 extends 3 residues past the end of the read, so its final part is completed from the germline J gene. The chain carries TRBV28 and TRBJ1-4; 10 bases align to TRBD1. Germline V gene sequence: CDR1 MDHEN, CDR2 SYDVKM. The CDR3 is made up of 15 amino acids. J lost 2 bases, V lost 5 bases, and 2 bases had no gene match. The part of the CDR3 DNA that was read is TGTGCCAGCAGTGCGGACAGGGGGACTAATGAAAAA. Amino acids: CASSADRGTNEK. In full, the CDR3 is CASSADRGTNEKLFF.

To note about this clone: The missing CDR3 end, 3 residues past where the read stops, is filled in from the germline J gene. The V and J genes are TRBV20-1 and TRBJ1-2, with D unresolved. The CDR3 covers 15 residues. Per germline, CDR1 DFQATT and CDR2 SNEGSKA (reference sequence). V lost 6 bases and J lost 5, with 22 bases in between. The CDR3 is CSAPLALEATYGYTF. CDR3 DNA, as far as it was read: TGCAGTGCCCCCCTAGCCCTGGAGGCCACGTATGGC.

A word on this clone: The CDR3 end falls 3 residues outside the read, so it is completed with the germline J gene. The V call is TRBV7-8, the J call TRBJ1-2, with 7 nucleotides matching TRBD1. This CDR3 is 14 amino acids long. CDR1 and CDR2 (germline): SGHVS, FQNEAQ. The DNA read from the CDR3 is TGTGCCAGCAGCTTAGACAGGGGCCCAGAGACC. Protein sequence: CASSLDRGPET. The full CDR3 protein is CASSLDRGPETYTF.

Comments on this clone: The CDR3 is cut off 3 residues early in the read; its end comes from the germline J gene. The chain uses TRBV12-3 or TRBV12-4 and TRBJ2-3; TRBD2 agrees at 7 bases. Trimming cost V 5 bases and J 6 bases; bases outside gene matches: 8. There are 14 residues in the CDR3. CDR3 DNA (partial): TGTGCCAGCAGTCCCCCGGGACTACGGGATACG. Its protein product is CASSPPGLRDT. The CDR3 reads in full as CASSPPGLRDTQYF.

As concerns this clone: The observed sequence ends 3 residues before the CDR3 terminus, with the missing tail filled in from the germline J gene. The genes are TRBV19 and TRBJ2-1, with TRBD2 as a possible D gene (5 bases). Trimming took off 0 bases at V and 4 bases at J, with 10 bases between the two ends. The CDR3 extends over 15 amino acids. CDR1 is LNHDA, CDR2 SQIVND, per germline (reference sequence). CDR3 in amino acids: CASSIEAGEYNEQFF. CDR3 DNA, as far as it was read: TGTGCCAGTAGTATAGAGGCCGGGGAGTACAATGAG.

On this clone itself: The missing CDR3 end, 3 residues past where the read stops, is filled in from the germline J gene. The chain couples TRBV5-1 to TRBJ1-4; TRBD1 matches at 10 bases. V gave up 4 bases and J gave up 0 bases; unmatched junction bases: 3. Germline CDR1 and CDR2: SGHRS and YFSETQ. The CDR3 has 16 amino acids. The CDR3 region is CASSPGQGATNEKLFF. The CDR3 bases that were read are TGCGCCAGCAGCCCCGGACAGGGGGCAACTAATGAAAAA.

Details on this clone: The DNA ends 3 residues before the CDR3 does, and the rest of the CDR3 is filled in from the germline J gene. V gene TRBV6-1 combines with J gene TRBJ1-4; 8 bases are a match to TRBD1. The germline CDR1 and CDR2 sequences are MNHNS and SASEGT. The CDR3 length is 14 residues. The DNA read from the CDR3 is TGTGCCAGCAGTGAGGACAGGGCTAATTCACCA. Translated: CASSEDRANSP. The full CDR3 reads CASSEDRANSPLFF.

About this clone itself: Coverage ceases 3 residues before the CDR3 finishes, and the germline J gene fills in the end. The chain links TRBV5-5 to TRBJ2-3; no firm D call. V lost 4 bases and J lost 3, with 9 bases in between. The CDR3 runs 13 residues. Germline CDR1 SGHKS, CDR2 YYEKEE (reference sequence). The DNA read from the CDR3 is TGTGCCAGCAGCCCCTCGGGTACAGATACG. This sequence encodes CASSPSGTDT. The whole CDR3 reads CASSPSGTDTQYF.

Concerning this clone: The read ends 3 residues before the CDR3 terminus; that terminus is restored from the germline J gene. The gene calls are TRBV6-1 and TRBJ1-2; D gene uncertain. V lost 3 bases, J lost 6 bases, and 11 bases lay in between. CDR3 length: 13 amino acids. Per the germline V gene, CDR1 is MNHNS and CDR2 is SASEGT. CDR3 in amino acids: CASSEGSHNGYTF. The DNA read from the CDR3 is TGTGCCAGCAGTGAGGGCAGCCACAATGGC.

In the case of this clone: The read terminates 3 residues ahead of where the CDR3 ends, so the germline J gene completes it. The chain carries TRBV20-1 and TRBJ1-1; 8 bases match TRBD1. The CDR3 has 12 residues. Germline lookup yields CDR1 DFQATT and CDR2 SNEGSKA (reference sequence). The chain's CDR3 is CSARVGTGEAFF. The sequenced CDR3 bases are TGCAGTGCTAGAGTGGGGACAGGCGAA.

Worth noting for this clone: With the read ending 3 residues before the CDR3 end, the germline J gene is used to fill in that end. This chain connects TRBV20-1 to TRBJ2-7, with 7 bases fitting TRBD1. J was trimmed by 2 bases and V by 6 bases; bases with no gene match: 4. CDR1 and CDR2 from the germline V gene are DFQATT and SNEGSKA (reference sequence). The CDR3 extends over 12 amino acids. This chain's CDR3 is CSAGQETYEQYF. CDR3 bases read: TGCAGTGCAGGACAGGAGACCTACGAG.

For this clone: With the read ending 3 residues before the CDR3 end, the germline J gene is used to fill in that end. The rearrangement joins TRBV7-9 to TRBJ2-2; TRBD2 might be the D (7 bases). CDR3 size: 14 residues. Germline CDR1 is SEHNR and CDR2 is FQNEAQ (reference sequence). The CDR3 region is CASSLGGLVEKLFF. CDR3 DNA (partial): TGTGCCAGCAGCTTGGGGGGGCTTGTTGAAAAG.